This TCR beta chain was sequenced in a study of T cell repertoires in aging, cancer and after chemotherapy (dated by TCRdb to about 2019). About the full investigation: Donors were distributed across six age groups ranging from 30 or younger to 70 or older, with at least three individuals included per group. Peripheral blood TCR beta repertoires from healthy donors and cancer patients were profiled to examine immunoaging and T cell reconstitution after chemotherapy. A cohort of 218 cancer patients (about 93 with hematological and 124 with solid cancers) was assembled, and under 100 healthy donors were included as a reference group. In the hematological group, paired pre- and post-chemotherapy samples were obtained from chronic lymphocytic leukemia patients treated with fludarabine- or bendamustine-based regimens. In total, the full dataset held about 8.8 million TCR reads. The investigation overall reported the following: Median generation probability increased over the chemotherapy interval in both cancer cohorts, suggesting repertoire reconstitution through rebound thymic output. According to the authors, the repertoire data do not allow conclusions to be drawn about immunological memory after chemotherapy. Hematological cancer patients had lymphoid organ infiltration, which may itself impair thymic emigration or peripheral T cell expansion. Untreated patients with hematological or solid cancers showed significantly lower blood TCR diversity and higher clonality than age-matched healthy donors. In healthy donors, the drop in TCR diversity with age came mainly from a loss of richness, whereas in cancer patients a loss of evenness also played a part.

On this clonotype: No antigen is known for it. No per-base quality is available; no much larger clone lies one base away.

TCR beta rearrangements were amplified from genomic DNA extracted from peripheral blood rather than from sorted cells or RNA. The CDR3 numbers 15 residues from cysteine through phenylalanine. Of the read, only the CDR3 DNA is kept; its 45 bases are in frame from base 1. Between the V and J ends, shortened by 0 bases and 8 bases respectively, the junction contains 16 bases. CDR1 is given as MNHEY and CDR2 as SVGAGI, both from the germline V gene. Rearranged TRB sequences spanning V, D and J segments were amplified in a multiplex touch-down PCR with a mixed TRB-A/B primer pool. Two consecutive PCR reactions with Phusion HS II polymerase added Illumina adapters and sample indices to the amplicons. Amplicons were gel-purified with the NucleoSpin Gel and PCR Clean-up kit, then checked with Qubit and an Agilent 2100 Bioanalyzer. Libraries were sequenced on an Illumina MiSeq using 600-cycle, single-indexed, paired-end runs. The study's processing was this. Processing of the TRB sequences was carried out with MiXCR versions 2.12 and 3.0.5. A clone was defined as each unique CDR3 nucleotide sequence, and only productive sequences supported by at least two reads were kept. The repertoire metrics were Shannon diversity, evenness, clonality (defined as one minus evenness), and alpha-parameterized diversity profiles covering alpha 0 to 5. The IGoR algorithm was used to compute generation probabilities of clones in paired pre- and post-chemotherapy samples. Starting from the raw public reads, TCRdb applied fastp trimming at Q25, assembled clones with MiXCR and retained in-frame beta chains. Each record represents a unique CDR3 protein, reported with the most common genes and DNA among its rows. The V and J calls shown here were made by TCRdb, not taken from the authors' results. The sample table lists about 13,000 distinct CDR3 sequences, about 29% of them with a count of one. In total, the top ten clones hold approximately 9% of the sample.

This sequence originates from a human donor with a blood cancer. Here the chain combines TRBV6-5 and TRBJ1-2; there is no confident call for the D gene. Sequenced sample: blood. This receptor carries the CDR3 CASSYSGGIERGYTF. The bases read TGTGCCAGCAGTTACTCAGGCGGGATCGAAAGGGGCTACACCTTC.